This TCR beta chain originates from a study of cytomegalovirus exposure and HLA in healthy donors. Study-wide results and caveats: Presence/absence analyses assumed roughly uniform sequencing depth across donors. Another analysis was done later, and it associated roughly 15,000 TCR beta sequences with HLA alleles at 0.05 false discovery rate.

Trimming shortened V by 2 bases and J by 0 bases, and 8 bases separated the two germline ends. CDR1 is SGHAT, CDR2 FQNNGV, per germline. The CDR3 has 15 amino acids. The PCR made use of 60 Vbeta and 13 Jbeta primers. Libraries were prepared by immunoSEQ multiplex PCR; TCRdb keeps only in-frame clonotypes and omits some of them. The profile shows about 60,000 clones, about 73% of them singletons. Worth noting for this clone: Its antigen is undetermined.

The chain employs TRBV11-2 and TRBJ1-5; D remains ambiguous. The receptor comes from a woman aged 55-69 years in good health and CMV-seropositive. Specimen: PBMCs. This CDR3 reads CASSLRGLSNQPQHF. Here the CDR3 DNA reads TGTGCCAGCAGCTTAAGAGGGCTTAGCAATCAGCCCCAGCATTTT. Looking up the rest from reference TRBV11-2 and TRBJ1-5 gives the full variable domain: EAGVAQSPRYKIIEKRQSVAFWCNPISGHATLYWYQQILGQGPKLLIQFQNNGVVDDSQLPKDRFSAERLKGVDSTLKIQPAKLEDSAVYLCASSLRGLSNQPQHFGDGTRLSIL.